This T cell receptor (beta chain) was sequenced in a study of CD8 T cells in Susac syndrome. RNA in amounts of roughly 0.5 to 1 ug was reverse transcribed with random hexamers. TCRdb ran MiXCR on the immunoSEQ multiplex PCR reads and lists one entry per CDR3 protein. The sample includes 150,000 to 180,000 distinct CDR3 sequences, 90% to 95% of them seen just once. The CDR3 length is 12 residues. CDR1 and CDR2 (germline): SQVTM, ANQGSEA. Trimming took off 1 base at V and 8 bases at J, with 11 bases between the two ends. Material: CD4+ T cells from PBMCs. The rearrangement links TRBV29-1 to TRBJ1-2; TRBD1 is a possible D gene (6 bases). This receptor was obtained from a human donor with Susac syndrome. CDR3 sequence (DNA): TGCAGCGTTGAAGTCCCTGGGGGCGGCTACACCTTC. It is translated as CSVEVPGGGYTF.